Presented here are 2 T cell receptor beta chains from one specimen sequenced in a study of T cells after yellow fever vaccination. TCRdb reanalysed the 5' RACE reads using MiXCR and keeps one entry per CDR3 protein. Found here are 200,000 or so distinct CDR3 sequences, roughly 6.3% of them singletons; the top ten hold about 1%. The sequencing here drew on CD4+ T cells sorted from PBMCs, taken on the day of the yellow fever booster vaccination. The receptors were gathered from a man aged 25-40 years who received the YFV17D yellow fever vaccine.

This clonotype showed up many times. The chain has TRBV12-3 or TRBV12-4 and TRBJ2-3; TRBD2 matches at 8 bases. With 3 bases clipped from V and 7 bases from J, the junction kept 9 bases outside the gene matches. This CDR3 has 15 residues. The CDR3 coding sequence is TGTGCCAGCAGTTTCACTAGCGGTGGTAAAAATACGCAGTATTTT. Translating gives CASSFTSGGKNTQYF.

In its sample, this clonotype was seen many times. The chain joins TRBV7-2 to TRBJ1-5, with D perhaps TRBD1 (6 bases). The V gene lost 5 bases and the J gene lost 7 bases, with 15 bases spanning the gap. This CDR3 spans 14 amino acids. The germline CDR1 and CDR2 sequences are SGHTA and FQGNSA. The CDR3 DNA sequence: TGTGCCAGCAGCCTCAACAGGGCCGTCCAGCCCCAGCATTTT. Its translation: CASSLNRAVQPQHF.